The clone carrying this TCR delta chain showed up just a few times. The amino acid sequence in TCRdb belongs to a much larger clone and departs from this DNA's translation at residue 4, likely a sequencing read error; the sequence shown is translated from the DNA. The data belong to a study of gamma delta lymphoproliferative disorders and STAT genes. About the study: Each gamma-chain library started from at least 50 ng of genomic DNA, using the LymphoTrack Dx TCRG Assay.

The CDR3 has 18 amino acids. Germline V CDR1 and CDR2: TSWWSYY, QGS. Trimming took off 7 bases at V and 4 bases at J, with 28 bases between the two ends. TCRdb re-called the multiplex PCR reads using CATT. The repertoire holds around 1,400 delta-chain clones, with approximately 0.9% as singletons. Sequencing used genomic DNA taken from PBMCs of patients and controls. The sequenced sample consisted of blood. The genes are TRDV1 and TRDJ1, with D possibly being TRDD2 (6 bases). The source is a human donor in good health. For the CDR3, the DNA is TGTGCTCTTGAGTTAAAACCTTCCGGTACGCACAGTGGCGATAAACTCATCTTT. Amino acid sequence: CALELKPSGTHSGDKLIF.